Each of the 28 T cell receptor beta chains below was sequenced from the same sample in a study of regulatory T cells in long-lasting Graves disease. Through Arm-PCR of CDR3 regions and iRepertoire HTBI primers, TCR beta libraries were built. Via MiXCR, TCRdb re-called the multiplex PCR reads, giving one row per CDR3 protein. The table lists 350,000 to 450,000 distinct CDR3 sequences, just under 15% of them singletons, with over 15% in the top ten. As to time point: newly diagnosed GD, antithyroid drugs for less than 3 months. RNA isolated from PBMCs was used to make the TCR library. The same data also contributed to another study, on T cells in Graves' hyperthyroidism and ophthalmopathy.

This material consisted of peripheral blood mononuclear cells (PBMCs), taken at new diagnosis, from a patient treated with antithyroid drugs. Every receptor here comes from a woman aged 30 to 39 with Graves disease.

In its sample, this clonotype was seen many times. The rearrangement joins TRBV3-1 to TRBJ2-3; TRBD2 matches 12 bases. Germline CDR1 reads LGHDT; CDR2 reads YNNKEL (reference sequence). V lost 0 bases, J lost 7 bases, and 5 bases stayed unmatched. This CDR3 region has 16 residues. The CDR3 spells CASSQDLTSGSYTQYF. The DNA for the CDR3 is TGTGCCAGCAGCCAAGATCTGACTAGCGGGAGTTATACGCAGTATTTT.

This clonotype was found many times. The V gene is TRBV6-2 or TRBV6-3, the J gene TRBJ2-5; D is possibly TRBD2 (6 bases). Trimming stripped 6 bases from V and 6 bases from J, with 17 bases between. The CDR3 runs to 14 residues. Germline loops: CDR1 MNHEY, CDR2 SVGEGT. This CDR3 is CASRSGGVGQTQYF. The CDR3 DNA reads TGTGCCAGCAGATCCGGGGGAGTGGGCCAGACCCAGTACTTC.

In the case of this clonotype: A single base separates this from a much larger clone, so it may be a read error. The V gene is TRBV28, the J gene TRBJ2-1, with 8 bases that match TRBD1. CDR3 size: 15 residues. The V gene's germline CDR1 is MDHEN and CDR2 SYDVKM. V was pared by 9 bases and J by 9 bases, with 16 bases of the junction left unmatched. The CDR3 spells CASMVSRGHRSEQFF. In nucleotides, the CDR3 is TGTGCCAGTATGGTGTCCAGGGGGCATAGGAGTGAGCAGTTCTTC.

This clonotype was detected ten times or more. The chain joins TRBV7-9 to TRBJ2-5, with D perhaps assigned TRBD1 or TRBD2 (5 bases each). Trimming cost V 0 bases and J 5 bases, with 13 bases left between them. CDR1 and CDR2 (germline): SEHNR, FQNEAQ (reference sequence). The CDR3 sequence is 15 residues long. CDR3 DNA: TGTGCCAGCAGCTTAGCCCGGGACGTCGCGGAGACCCAGTACTTC. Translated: CASSLARDVAETQYF.

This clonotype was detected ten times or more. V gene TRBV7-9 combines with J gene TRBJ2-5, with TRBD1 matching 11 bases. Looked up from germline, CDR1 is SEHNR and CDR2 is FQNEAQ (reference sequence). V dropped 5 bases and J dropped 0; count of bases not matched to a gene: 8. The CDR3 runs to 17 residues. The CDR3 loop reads CASSPPMGQGDQETQYF. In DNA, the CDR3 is TGTGCCAGCAGCCCCCCCATGGGACAGGGGGACCAAGAGACCCAGTACTTC.

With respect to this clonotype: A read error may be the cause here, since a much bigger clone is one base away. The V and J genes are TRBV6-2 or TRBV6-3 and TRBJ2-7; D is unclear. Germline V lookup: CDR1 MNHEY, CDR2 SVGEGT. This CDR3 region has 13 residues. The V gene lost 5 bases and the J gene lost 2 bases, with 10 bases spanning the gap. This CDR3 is CASSPAIPYEQYF. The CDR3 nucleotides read TGTGCCAGCAGTCCAGCTATCCCCTACGAGCAGTACTTC.

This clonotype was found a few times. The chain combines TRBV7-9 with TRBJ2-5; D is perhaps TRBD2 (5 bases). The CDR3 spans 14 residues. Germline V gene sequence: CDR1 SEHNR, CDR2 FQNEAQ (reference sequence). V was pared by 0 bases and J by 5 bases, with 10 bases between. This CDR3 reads CASSLASGWETQYF. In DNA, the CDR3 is TGTGCCAGCAGCTTAGCATCGGGGTGGGAGACCCAGTACTTC.

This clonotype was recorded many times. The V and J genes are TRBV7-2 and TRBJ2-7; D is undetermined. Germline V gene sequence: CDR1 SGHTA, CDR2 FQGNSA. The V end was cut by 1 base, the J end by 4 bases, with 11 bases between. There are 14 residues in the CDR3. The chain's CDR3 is CASSLEWQVYEQYF. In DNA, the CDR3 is TGTGCCAGCAGCTTAGAATGGCAAGTTTACGAGCAGTACTTC.

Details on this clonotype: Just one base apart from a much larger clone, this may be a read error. The CDR3, as DNA: TGTGCCAGCAGTGAATACTGGGACAGTAATGGCAATCAGCCCCAGCATTTT. Protein product: CASSEYWDSNGNQPQHF. The genes are TRBV6-2 or TRBV6-3 and TRBJ1-5; 7 bases line up with TRBD1. The CDR3 runs to 17 residues. Trimming removed 5 bases from V and 2 bases from J; junction bases left unmatched: 12. Germline CDR1 is MNHEY and CDR2 is SVGEGT.

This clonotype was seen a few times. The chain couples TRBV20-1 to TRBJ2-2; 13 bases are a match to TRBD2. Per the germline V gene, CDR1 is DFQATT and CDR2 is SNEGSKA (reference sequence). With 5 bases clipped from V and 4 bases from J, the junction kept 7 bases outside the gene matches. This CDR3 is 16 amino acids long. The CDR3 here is CSASDRLAGGTGELFF. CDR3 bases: TGCAGTGCTTCAGACAGACTAGCGGGAGGCACCGGGGAGCTGTTTTTT.

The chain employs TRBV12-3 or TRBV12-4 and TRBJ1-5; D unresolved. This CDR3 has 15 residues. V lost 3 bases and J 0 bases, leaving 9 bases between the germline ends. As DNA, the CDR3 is TGTGCCAGCAGTTTGGACGGCCTTAGCAATCAGCCCCAGCATTTT. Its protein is CASSLDGLSNQPQHF.

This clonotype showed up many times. The CDR3 spells CASSYTLDRVTDTQYF. The CDR3 DNA reads TGTGCCAGCAGTTACACCCTGGACAGGGTTACAGATACGCAGTATTTT. The chain carries TRBV6-9 and TRBJ2-3; TRBD1 matches at 8 bases. J gave up 3 bases and V 3 bases, and 8 bases lay outside the gene matches. In germline, CDR1 is MNHGY, CDR2 SVAAGI. This CDR3 has 16 amino acids.

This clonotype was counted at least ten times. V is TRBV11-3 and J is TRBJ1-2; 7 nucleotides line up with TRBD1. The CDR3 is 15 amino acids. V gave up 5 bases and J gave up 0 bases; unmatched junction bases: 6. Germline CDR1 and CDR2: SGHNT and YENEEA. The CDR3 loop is CASSADRDPNYGYTF. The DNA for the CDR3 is TGTGCCAGCAGCGCCGACAGGGACCCTAACTATGGCTACACCTTC.

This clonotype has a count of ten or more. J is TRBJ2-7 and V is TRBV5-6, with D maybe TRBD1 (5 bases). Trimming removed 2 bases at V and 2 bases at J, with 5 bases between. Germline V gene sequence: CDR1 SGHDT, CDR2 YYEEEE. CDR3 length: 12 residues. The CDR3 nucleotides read TGTGCCAGCAGCTTACAGGCCTACGAGCAGTACTTC. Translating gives CASSLQAYEQYF.

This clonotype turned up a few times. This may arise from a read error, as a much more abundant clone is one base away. CDR3 amino acids: CASSLSGLSFPNISNEKLFF. DNA of the CDR3: TGTGCCAGCAGTTTAAGTGGACTTAGCTTCCCCAATATATCTAATGAAAAACTGTTTTTT. The chain links TRBV6-5 to TRBJ1-4; D uncertain. Germline CDR1 MNHEY, CDR2 SVGAGI. V was pared by 4 bases and J by 3 bases, with 27 bases between. The CDR3 totals 20 residues.

For the CDR3, the DNA is TGTGCCAGCAGCCCCCTCGGGAAATTCTCCTACGAGCAGTACTTC. Translating it yields CASSPLGKFSYEQYF. This chain connects TRBV9 to TRBJ2-7; weak D call: TRBD2 (5 bases). The CDR3 runs 15 residues. Germline V gene data show CDR1 as SGDLS and CDR2 as YYNGEE. V lost 4 bases and J 0 bases, leaving 14 bases between the germline ends.

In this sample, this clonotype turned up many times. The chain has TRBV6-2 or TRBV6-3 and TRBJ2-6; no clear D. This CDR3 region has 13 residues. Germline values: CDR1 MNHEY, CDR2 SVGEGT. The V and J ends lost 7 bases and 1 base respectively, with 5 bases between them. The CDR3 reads CASTLSGANVLTF. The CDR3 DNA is TGTGCCAGCACCCTATCTGGGGCCAACGTCCTGACTTTC.

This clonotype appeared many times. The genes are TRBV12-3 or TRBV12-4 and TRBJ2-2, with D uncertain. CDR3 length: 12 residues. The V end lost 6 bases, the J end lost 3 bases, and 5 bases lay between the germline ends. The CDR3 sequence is CASSADTGELFF. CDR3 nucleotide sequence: TGTGCCAGCAGCGCGGACACCGGGGAGCTGTTTTTT.

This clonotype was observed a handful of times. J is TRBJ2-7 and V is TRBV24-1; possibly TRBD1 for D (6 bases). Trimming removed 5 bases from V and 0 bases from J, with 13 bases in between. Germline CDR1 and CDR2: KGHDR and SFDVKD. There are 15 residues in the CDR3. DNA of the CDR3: TGTGCCACCAGTGGTCGGACAGACAACTCCTACGAGCAGTACTTC. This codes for CATSGRTDNSYEQYF.

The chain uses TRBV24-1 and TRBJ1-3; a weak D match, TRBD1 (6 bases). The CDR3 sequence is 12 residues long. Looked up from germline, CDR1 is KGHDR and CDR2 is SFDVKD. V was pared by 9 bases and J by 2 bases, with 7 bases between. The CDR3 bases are TGTGCCACCCGGGGGCCTGGAAACACCATATATTTT. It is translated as CATRGPGNTIYF.

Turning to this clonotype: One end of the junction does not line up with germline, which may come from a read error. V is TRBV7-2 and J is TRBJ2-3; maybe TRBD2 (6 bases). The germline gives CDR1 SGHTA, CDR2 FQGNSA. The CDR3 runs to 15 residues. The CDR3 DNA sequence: TGTGCCAGCAGCCATACTAGCCCGGGACCGGATACACAGTATTTT. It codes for CASSHTSPGPDTQYF.

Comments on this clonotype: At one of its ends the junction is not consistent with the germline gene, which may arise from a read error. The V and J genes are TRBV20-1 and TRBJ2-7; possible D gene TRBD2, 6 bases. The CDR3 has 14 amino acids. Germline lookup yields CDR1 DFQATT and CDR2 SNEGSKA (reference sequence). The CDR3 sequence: CSASRGAGSYEQYF. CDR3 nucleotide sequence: TGCAGCGCTAGTCGCGGGGCAGGGTCCTACGAGCAGTACTTC.

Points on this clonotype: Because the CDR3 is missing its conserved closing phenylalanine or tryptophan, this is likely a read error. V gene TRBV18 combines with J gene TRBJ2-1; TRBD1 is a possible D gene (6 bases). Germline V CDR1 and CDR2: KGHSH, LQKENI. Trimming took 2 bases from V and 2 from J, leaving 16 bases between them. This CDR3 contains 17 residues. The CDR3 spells CASSPEKQGSPYNEQFL. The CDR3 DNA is TGTGCCAGCTCACCAGAAAAACAGGGATCCCCCTACAATGAGCAGTTCCTC.

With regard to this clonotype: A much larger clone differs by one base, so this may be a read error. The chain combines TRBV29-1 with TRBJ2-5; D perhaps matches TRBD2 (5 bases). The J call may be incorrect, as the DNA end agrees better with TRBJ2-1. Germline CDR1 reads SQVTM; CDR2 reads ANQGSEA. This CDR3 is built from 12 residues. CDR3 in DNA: TGCAGCGCCGGACGGGGAGAGAAGACCCAGTTCTTC. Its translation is CSAGRGEKTQFF.

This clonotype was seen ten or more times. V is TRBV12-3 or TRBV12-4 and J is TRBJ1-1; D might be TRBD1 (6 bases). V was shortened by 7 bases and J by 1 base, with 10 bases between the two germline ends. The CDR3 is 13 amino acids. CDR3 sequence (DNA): TGTGCCAGCATCCCGACAGGGAACACTGAAGCTTTCTTT. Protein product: CASIPTGNTEAFF.

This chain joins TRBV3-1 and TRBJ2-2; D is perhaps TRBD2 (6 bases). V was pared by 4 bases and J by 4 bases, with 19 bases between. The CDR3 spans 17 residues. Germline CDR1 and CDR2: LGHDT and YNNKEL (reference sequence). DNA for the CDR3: TGTGCCAGCAGCCTAAGGACACCGCGGGGCGGCACCGGGGAGCTGTTTTTT. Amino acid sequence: CASSLRTPRGGTGELFF. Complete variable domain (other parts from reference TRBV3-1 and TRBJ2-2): DTAVSQTPKYLVTQMGNDKSIKCEQNLGHDTMYWYKQDSKKFLKIMFSYNNKELIINETVPNRFSPKSPDKAHLNLHINSLELGDSAVYFCASSLRTPRGGTGELFFGEGSRLTVL.

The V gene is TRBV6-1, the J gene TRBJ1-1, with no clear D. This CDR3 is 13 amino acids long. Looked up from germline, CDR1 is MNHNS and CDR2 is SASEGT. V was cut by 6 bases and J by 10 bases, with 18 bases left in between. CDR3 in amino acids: CASSRGSPETAFF. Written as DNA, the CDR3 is TGTGCCAGCAGCCGCGGGAGCCCTGAGACAGCTTTCTTT.

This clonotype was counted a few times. CDR3 amino acids: CASMGIWSGEQYF. In nucleotides, the CDR3 is TGTGCCAGTATGGGGATCTGGAGCGGCGAGCAGTACTTC. This chain connects TRBV19 to TRBJ2-7; D is possibly TRBD2 (5 bases). CDR1 is LNHDA, CDR2 SQIVND, per germline (reference sequence). The CDR3 is 13 amino acids. V lost 7 bases, J lost 6 bases, and 16 bases lay in between.